Listed below are T cell receptor beta chains from one sample, sequenced in a study of T cell responses to AZD1222 COVID-19 vaccine. Using immunoSEQ multiplex PCR, the repertoire was profiled, and TCRdb retains in-frame clones only, with some absent. The sample consists of 65,000 or so clones, about four fifths of them appearing once. The sequencing used peripheral blood, collected on day 0 of AZD1222 vaccination. These TCRs come from an adult in good health. Each CDR3 is given with its conserved first and last residue. A row's size may be missing; if present it is once, few, many or a size class.

J	length	size	V	CDR3
TRBJ2-7	13	.	TRBV7-9	CASSFRTSYEQYF
TRBJ1-1	13	.	TRBV29-1	CSVQSGGNTEAFF
TRBJ1-2	10	few	TRBV28	CASSRRGYTF
TRBJ1-4	14	.	TRBV28	CASSRQGAGEKLFF
TRBJ2-2	16	.	TRBV3-1/TRBV3-2	CASSQDPSLLTGELFF
TRBJ1-6	14	.	TRBV19	CASSIVNRGSPLHF
TRBJ1-5	15	.	TRBV7-8	CASSLIQGPNQPQHF
TRBJ1-5	13	once	TRBV6-5	CASRHTGYQPQHF
TRBJ1-2	17	.	TRBV7-3	CASSYPGQGGYNYGYTF
TRBJ2-1	15	.	TRBV9	CASSSTIGSYNEQFF
TRBJ1-4	15	.	TRBV5-1	CASSLRSGQGIELFF
TRBJ1-3	13	.	TRBV30	CASQGSSGNTIYF
TRBJ1-3	15	.	TRBV27	CASSPQGYSGNTIYF
TRBJ1-4	14	.	TRBV19	CASTAPDRGEKLFF
TRBJ2-1	12	few	TRBV5-6	CASSALGNEQFF
TRBJ2-7	15	once	TRBV28	CASSRGALSPYEQYF
TRBJ1-1	13	.	TRBV5-1	CASSLDPNTEAFF
TRBJ1-1	15	once	TRBV9	CASSVDSMGGVEAFF
TRBJ2-7	14	few	TRBV7-3	CASSLGQGGYEQYF
TRBJ2-2	18	.	TRBV3-1/TRBV3-2	CASSQEGHRGLGTGELFF
TRBJ2-7	14	.	TRBV4-1	CASRQTQVVGEQYF
TRBJ1-2	14	.	TRBV2	CASKPLTGDSGYTF
TRBJ2-7	17	.	TRBV7-9	CASSPLAGTGVSYEQYF
TRBJ1-2	13	.	TRBV6-6	CASRLEGNYGYTF
TRBJ1-1	14	.	TRBV9	CASSVVGSNTEAFF
TRBJ2-7	12	few	TRBV2	CASNLGLGEQYF
TRBJ2-3	17	.	TRBV4-3	CASSQDMRGGRTDTQYF
TRBJ2-2	18	.	TRBV14	CASSPTGVGAMNTGELFF
TRBJ2-3	16	.	TRBV7-9	CASGAGTGPNTDTQYF
TRBJ2-7	16	.	TRBV7-2	CASSLDTGTGLYEQYF
TRBJ2-7	12	.	TRBV3-1/TRBV3-2	CASSQEGREQYF
TRBJ1-5	13	.	TRBV19	CASSIGAPGAQHF
TRBJ1-2	13	once	TRBV30	CAWSVQGLYGYTF
TRBJ2-1	11	.	TRBV2	CASSTYNEQFF
TRBJ1-3	16	.	TRBV3-1/TRBV3-2	CASSQGFGYSGNTIYF
TRBJ1-5	15	.	TRBV2	CASSEAGTQNQPQHF
TRBJ2-5	13	.	TRBV2	CASSLQGQETQYF
TRBJ2-1	20	.	TRBV5-8	CASSLVGTSGGPTSYNEQFF
TRBJ1-2	13	.	TRBV5-1	CASSLGGSYGYTF
TRBJ1-2	14	.	TRBV7-8	CASTQRGSNYGYTF
TRBJ2-1	15	.	TRBV7-9	CASSLIGGPYNEQFF
TRBJ1-3	14	.	TRBV11-2	CASSPRAAGNTIYF